This TCR beta chain was sequenced in a study of shared clonotypes between healthy human individuals. Study-wide results and limits: Represented diversity, genetic and exposure-history alike, was limited by few donors. Read depth was anticipated to influence clonotype sharing among donors.

As handled by the study authors: Junction-only immunoSEQ data arrived without quality scores, meaning filtering differed. Sequencing used immunoSEQ multiplex PCR; TCRdb keeps in-frame clones, though not all of them. V and J calls and clone size come straight from that table; D and trimming were deduced from the DNA. The repertoire includes over a million clones, around four fifths of them detected once, and around 1.5% sits in the top ten. Nashville, Tennessee was home to all donors, who were Caucasian adults. In its sample, this clone was seen once. Its antigen is still unknown. Trimming left V 4 bases short and J 2 bases short, with 6 bases between. This CDR3 is 12 amino acids long. The germline V gene has CDR1 SGHTA and CDR2 FQGNSA.

This TCR was recovered from a man younger than 35 in good health. Sequenced sample: memory CD4+ T cells sorted from blood. As for subset: CD45RA-negative fraction. The chain links TRBV7-2 to TRBJ2-7, with D unclear. CDR3 sequence (DNA): TGTGCCAGCAGCTCCTACGCCTACGAGCAGTACTTC. Its translation is CASSSYAYEQYF.